Shown below are 19 T cell receptor beta chains from a single sample sequenced in a study of T cell responses to AZD1222 COVID-19 vaccine. Sequencing was performed with immunoSEQ multiplex PCR; in TCRdb, only in-frame clones are kept and a portion is missing. The sample has 110,000 to 150,000 clones; 92% are singletons. Material: peripheral blood, obtained on day 0 of AZD1222 vaccination. The source of these receptors is an adult in good health.

V gene TRBV27 combines with J gene TRBJ1-2; the D gene is possibly TRBD1 (5 bases). The CDR3 spans 16 residues. The germline V and J ends were trimmed by 2 bases and 8 bases, with 21 bases remaining between them. Germline assignment: CDR1 MNHEY and CDR2 SMNVEV (reference sequence). The CDR3 region is CASSLKASGSELGYTF. CDR3 bases: TGTGCCAGCAGTTTAAAGGCGTCAGGGTCAGAACTAGGCTACACCTTC.

This sequence joins TRBV19 and TRBJ2-2; 11 nucleotides agree with TRBD1. The CDR3 sequence is 14 residues long. Trimming took 6 bases from V and 5 from J; bases not matched to a gene: 2. CDR1 LNHDA and CDR2 SQIVND come from the germline V gene (reference sequence). The CDR3 is CASRGQGATGELFF. The DNA for the CDR3 is TGTGCCAGTAGAGGACAGGGGGCGACCGGGGAGCTGTTTTTT.

The chain links TRBV7-2 to TRBJ2-7; a possible D gene is TRBD2 (6 bases). Germline values: CDR1 SGHTA, CDR2 FQGNSA. V lost 1 base to trimming and J lost 2 bases, with 12 bases between them. CDR3 size: 15 residues. CDR3 sequence reads: CASSLVGGSAYEQYF. The CDR3 nucleotides are TGTGCCAGCAGCTTAGTTGGAGGGAGCGCCTACGAGCAGTACTTC. Filled out from reference TRBV7-2 and TRBJ2-7, the complete variable domain reads GAGVSQSPSNKVTEKGKDVELRCDPISGHTALYWYRQSLGQGLEFLIYFQGNSAPDKSGLPSDRFSAERTGGSVSTLTIQRTQQEDSAVYLCASSLVGGSAYEQYFGPGTRLTVT.

The V call is TRBV7-9, the J call TRBJ2-1; TRBD2 is a possible D gene (6 bases). This CDR3 contains 14 residues. Germline V CDR1 and CDR2: SEHNR, FQNEAQ (reference sequence). V was shortened by 3 bases and J by 6 bases, with 12 bases between the two germline ends. The CDR3, as DNA: TGTGCCAGCAGCTTTAAGGGCGGGGTCAATGAGCAGTTCTTC. It codes for CASSFKGGVNEQFF.

This chain joins TRBV6-5 and TRBJ1-2; D may be TRBD1 (5 bases). This CDR3 comprises 15 residues. The V gene lost 6 bases and the J gene lost 4 bases, with 18 bases spanning the gap. The germline V gene has CDR1 MNHEY and CDR2 SVGAGI. For the CDR3, the DNA is TGTGCCAGCAGCCCACACGGGGGAGGGGTCTATGGCTACACCTTC. Amino acid sequence: CASSPHGGGVYGYTF.

The chain recombines TRBV7-2 with TRBJ2-1, with D perhaps TRBD2 (6 bases). CDR1 is SGHTA, CDR2 FQGNSA, per germline. The CDR3 runs to 16 residues. Trimming left V 6 bases short and J 9 bases short, with 24 bases between. DNA for the CDR3: TGTGCCAGCAGGGGCCCGTTGGAGGGGCTGACAGCTGAGCAGTTCTTC. It encodes CASRGPLEGLTAEQFF.

This chain connects TRBV28 to TRBJ2-7, with 7 bases fitting TRBD2. Trimming removed 5 bases from V and 3 bases from J; junction bases left unmatched: 7. CDR3 length equals 14 residues. Germline values: CDR1 MDHEN, CDR2 SYDVKM. CDR3 bases: TGTGCCAGCAGTGTCCGGGCGGGAGACTACGAGCAGTACTTC. Translating gives CASSVRAGDYEQYF.

This chain connects TRBV7-2 to TRBJ2-1, with TRBD2 identical over 9 bases. After removal of 5 bases from V and 8 bases from J, the junction contained 13 bases not matched to a gene. CDR1 and CDR2 (germline): SGHTA, FQGNSA. This CDR3 comprises 16 residues. As DNA, the CDR3 is TGTGCCAGCAGCCCCATTTCTAGCGGGGCTTGGGATGAGCAGTTCTTC. Amino acid sequence: CASSPISSGAWDEQFF.

The gene calls are TRBV14 and TRBJ1-2; tentatively, D is TRBD1 (5 bases). V lost 4 bases, J lost 3 bases, and 12 bases lay in between. This CDR3 comprises 14 residues. CDR1 is SGHDN and CDR2 is FVKESK in the germline V gene. The CDR3 here is CASSLPGRHYGYTF. CDR3 nucleotide sequence: TGTGCCAGCAGCCTCCCGGGACGTCACTATGGCTACACCTTC.

V is TRBV7-2 and J is TRBJ2-3, with a tentative D call TRBD2 (5 bases). V lost 3 bases to trimming and J lost 2 bases, with 12 bases between them. Germline loops: CDR1 SGHTA, CDR2 FQGNSA. The length of the CDR3 is 15 residues. CDR3 region: CASSFPSGITDTQYF. In DNA, the CDR3 is TGTGCCAGCAGCTTTCCCAGCGGAATCACAGATACGCAGTATTTT. Together with reference TRBV7-2 and TRBJ2-3, the CDR3 gives the full variable domain: GAGVSQSPSNKVTEKGKDVELRCDPISGHTALYWYRQSLGQGLEFLIYFQGNSAPDKSGLPSDRFSAERTGGSVSTLTIQRTQQEDSAVYLCASSFPSGITDTQYFGPGTRLTVL.

The chain couples TRBV27 to TRBJ2-1, with 9 nucleotides matching TRBD1. Trimming took 5 bases from V and 3 from J; bases not matched to a gene: 8. This CDR3 has 16 amino acids. Looked up from germline, CDR1 is MNHEY and CDR2 is SMNVEV (reference sequence). CDR3 region: CASSGNRGPYYNEQFF. The CDR3 DNA follows: TGTGCCAGCAGTGGAAACAGGGGGCCGTACTACAATGAGCAGTTCTTC.

The chain is built from TRBV11-2 and TRBJ2-7; D uncertain. The CDR3 spans 18 residues. V was clipped by 4 bases and J by 3 bases, with 25 bases between them. In germline, CDR1 is SGHAT, CDR2 FQNNGV. This CDR3 reads CASSYESSRFGPNYEQYF. The CDR3 bases are TGTGCCAGCAGCTACGAAAGCTCGCGCTTTGGACCGAACTACGAGCAGTACTTC.

The chain employs TRBV6-5 and TRBJ2-2, with D perhaps TRBD1 (5 bases). V was clipped by 8 bases and J by 6 bases, with 19 bases between them. The length of the CDR3 is 15 residues. Germline CDR1 reads MNHEY; CDR2 reads SVGAGI. The chain's CDR3 is CASRKTVQGPGELFF. The CDR3 bases are TGTGCCAGCCGAAAGACGGTCCAGGGTCCCGGGGAGCTGTTTTTT.

This clone showed up just a few times. The chain links TRBV9 to TRBJ1-2, with a tentative D call TRBD1 (5 bases). The ends were cut back, 0 bases at V and 9 bases at J, with 15 bases in the middle. Germline-derived CDR1 and CDR2 are SGDLS and YYNGEE. CDR3 length equals 14 residues. As DNA, the CDR3 is TGTGCCAGCAGCGTAGGGGGTCAGGGTACGAGCTACACCTTC. Encoded protein: CASSVGGQGTSYTF.

This clone was seen just once. The chain is built from TRBV6-5 and TRBJ1-2, with 9 bases matching TRBD1. Unmatched junction bases numbered 4, after V lost 4 bases and J lost 7 bases. The germline V gene has CDR1 MNHEY and CDR2 SVGAGI. This CDR3 is 13 amino acids long. The CDR3 bases are TGTGCCAGCAGTTCCGGACAGGGGTTTGGCTACACCTTC. Translation gives CASSSGQGFGYTF.

The gene calls are TRBV24-1 and TRBJ2-1, with TRBD1 identical over 8 bases. This CDR3 comprises 14 residues. Germline CDR1 KGHDR, CDR2 SFDVKD. V lost 1 base, J lost 7 bases, and 2 bases stayed unmatched. The DNA of the CDR3 is TGTGCCACCAGTGATTTCAGACAGGGGAATGAGCAGTTCTTC. Translating gives CATSDFRQGNEQFF.

The V call is TRBV6-5, the J call TRBJ2-3, with a weak D call TRBD2 (6 bases). Germline V gene data show CDR1 as MNHEY and CDR2 as SVGAGI. This CDR3 spans 15 amino acids. V was shortened by 2 bases and J by 6 bases, with 15 bases between the two germline ends. For the CDR3, the DNA is TGTGCCAGCAGTTACCGGGGGAGTGATAGGGATACGCAGTATTTT. Its translation: CASSYRGSDRDTQYF.

This clone has only a few counts. The chain combines TRBV6-2 or TRBV6-3 with TRBJ1-2; D is possibly TRBD1 (5 bases). This CDR3 has 13 amino acids. Germline V gene lookup returns CDR1 MNHEY and CDR2 SVGEGT. V lost 0 bases, J lost 6 bases, and 8 bases lay in between. The CDR3 sequence: CASSYSGRHGYTF. CDR3 in DNA: TGTGCCAGCAGTTACTCGGGACGGCATGGCTACACCTTC.

This rearrangement joins TRBV5-1 to TRBJ2-1; D may be TRBD2 (5 bases). This CDR3 contains 17 residues. CDR1 is SGHRS, CDR2 YFSETQ, per germline. Trimming took 0 bases from V and 1 from J, leaving 14 bases between them. The CDR3 protein is CASSLALAQLSYNEQFF. In DNA form, the CDR3 reads TGCGCCAGCAGCTTGGCCCTAGCCCAACTTTCCTACAATGAGCAGTTCTTC.